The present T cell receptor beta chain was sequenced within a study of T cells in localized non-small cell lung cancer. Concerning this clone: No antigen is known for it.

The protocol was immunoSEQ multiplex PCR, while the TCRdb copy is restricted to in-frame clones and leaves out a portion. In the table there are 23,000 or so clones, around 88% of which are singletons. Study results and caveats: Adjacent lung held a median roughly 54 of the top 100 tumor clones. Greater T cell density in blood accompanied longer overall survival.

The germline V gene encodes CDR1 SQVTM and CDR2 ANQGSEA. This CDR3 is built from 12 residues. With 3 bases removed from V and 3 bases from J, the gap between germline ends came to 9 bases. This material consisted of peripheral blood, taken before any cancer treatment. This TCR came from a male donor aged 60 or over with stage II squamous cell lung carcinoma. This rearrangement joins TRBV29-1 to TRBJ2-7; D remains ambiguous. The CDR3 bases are TGCAGCGTTGATCGTGGAGACTACGAGCAGTACTTC. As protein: CSVDRGDYEQYF.